These 23 T cell receptor beta chains originate from one sample sequenced in a study of blood T cell repertoires in COVID-19. The repertoire was sequenced with immunoSEQ multiplex PCR; TCRdb's copy has only in-frame clones and lacks some. The sample carries 270,000 or so clones, roughly 93% recorded once. Sequencing used PBMCs or T cells enriched from blood (not recorded which). The origin of the receptors is a woman in her 40s with acute COVID-19.

J is TRBJ1-2 and V is TRBV5-1; possibly TRBD1 for D (6 bases). Trimming took off 0 bases at V and 4 bases at J, with 10 bases between the two ends. Germline V gene data show CDR1 as SGHRS and CDR2 as YFSETQ. The CDR3 is 14 amino acids. The CDR3 coding sequence is TGCGCCAGCAGCTTGGTCGGACAGACCTATGGCTACACCTTC. Protein: CASSLVGQTYGYTF.

The sample holds one count of this clone. This chain uses TRBV28 with TRBJ1-1; tentative D call: TRBD1 (5 bases). Trimming pared 10 bases from V and 6 bases from J, leaving 18 bases between. Germline values: CDR1 MDHEN, CDR2 SYDVKM. The CDR3 extends over 13 amino acids. CDR3 residues: CAITRGEEAEAFF. CDR3 nucleotide sequence: TGTGCCATCACCCGGGGGGAAGAGGCTGAAGCTTTCTTT.

This CDR3 reads CASSLGKQGKFGEQYF. DNA for the CDR3: TGTGCCAGCAGCTTAGGAAAACAGGGGAAATTTGGCGAGCAGTACTTC. This sequence joins TRBV11-2 and TRBJ2-7, with TRBD1 identical over 7 bases. There are 16 residues in the CDR3. The trim removed 1 base at V and 6 bases at J, leaving 12 bases unmatched. From germline, CDR1 is SGHAT and CDR2 FQNNGV.

This clone appeared once. The chain is built from TRBV5-5 and TRBJ2-1; D may be TRBD2 (6 bases). V lost 0 bases, J lost 2 bases, and 15 bases lay in between. Per the germline V gene, CDR1 is SGHKS and CDR2 is YYEKEE (reference sequence). The length of the CDR3 is 17 residues. The CDR3 DNA reads TGTGCCAGCAGCTTGGGCCTGACTAGGAAAACCTACAATGAGCAGTTCTTC. This codes for CASSLGLTRKTYNEQFF.

In regard to this clone: At the DNA level, this CDR3 is encoded by other sequences in the same sample as well. The chain employs TRBV2 and TRBJ2-7, with 14 bases that match TRBD2. V gave up 6 bases and J gave up 3 bases; unmatched junction bases: 1. CDR1 and CDR2 (germline): SNHLY, FYNNEI. The CDR3 consists of 14 residues. CDR3 sequence: CASRGTSGGYEQYF. The CDR3 DNA follows: TGTGCCAGCAGGGGGACTAGCGGGGGCTACGAGCAGTACTTC.

J is TRBJ1-4 and V is TRBV5-1; D gene unclear. The CDR3 contains 13 residues. In germline, CDR1 is SGHRS, CDR2 YFSETQ. V shed 0 bases and J shed 8 bases, with 8 bases lying between them. The chain's CDR3 is CASSLVVSEKLFF. The CDR3 DNA reads as TGCGCCAGCAGCTTGGTTGTTTCGGAAAAACTGTTTTTT. Filled out from reference TRBV5-1 and TRBJ1-4, the complete variable domain reads KAGVTQTPRYLIKTRGQQVTLSCSPISGHRSVSWYQQTPGQGLQFLFEYFSETQRNKGNFPGRFSGRQFSNSRSEMNVSTLELGDSALYLCASSLVVSEKLFFGSGTQLSVL.

This clone has only one observation. The V and J genes are TRBV9 and TRBJ2-7, with 7 bases that match TRBD2. The V gene end was trimmed by 0 bases and the J gene end by 6 bases; junction bases not matched to a gene: 9. The CDR3 runs to 15 residues. The germline gives CDR1 SGDLS, CDR2 YYNGEE. The DNA of the CDR3 is TGTGCCAGCAGCGTAGGGCCTAGCGGAGGTTCCGAGCAGTACTTC. It is translated as CASSVGPSGGSEQYF.

This clone was counted once. The chain recombines TRBV5-5 with TRBJ2-5; tentative D call: TRBD1 (5 bases). The CDR3 loop spans 14 amino acids. Germline CDR1 SGHKS, CDR2 YYEKEE (reference sequence). Trimming took off 0 bases at V and 2 bases at J, with 8 bases between the two ends. The CDR3 coding sequence is TGTGCCAGCAGCTTGGGCAGGGTTCAAGAGACCCAGTACTTC. Translating it yields CASSLGRVQETQYF.

This chain links TRBV5-6 with TRBJ1-2, with a weak D call TRBD1 (6 bases). Per the germline V gene, CDR1 is SGHDT and CDR2 is YYEEEE. This CDR3 has 17 amino acids. The V end was cut by 4 bases, the J end by 1 base, with 20 bases between. The CDR3 nucleotides read TGTGCCAGCAGCCTGATCGGTCCGGACAGCATTAACTATGGCTACACCTTC. Its translation is CASSLIGPDSINYGYTF.

The chain recombines TRBV5-1 with TRBJ1-1; D possibly corresponds to TRBD1 (5 bases). The ends were cut back, 5 bases at V and 5 bases at J, with 13 bases in the middle. There are 13 residues in the CDR3. Germline lookup yields CDR1 SGHRS and CDR2 YFSETQ. Written as DNA, the CDR3 is TGCGCCAGCAGAAACCAGGGTGGGACTGAAGCTTTCTTT. It translates to CASRNQGGTEAFF.

CDR3 in amino acids: CASSLTSGGHEQFF. CDR3 DNA: TGTGCCAGCAGCCTAACGTCAGGGGGCCATGAGCAGTTCTTC. This chain joins TRBV7-9 and TRBJ2-1; 8 bases are shared with TRBD1. Germline CDR1 is SEHNR and CDR2 is FQNEAQ (reference sequence). The junction had 8 bases not matched to a gene; V was cut back by 5 bases and J by 8 bases. The length of the CDR3 is 14 residues.

In its sample, this clone was seen once. The chain is built from TRBV7-3 and TRBJ2-2; 9 nucleotides align to TRBD1. Per the germline V gene, CDR1 is SGHTA and CDR2 is FQGTGA. The CDR3 loop spans 14 amino acids. Losses at the gene ends were 5 bases for V and 8 bases for J; bases not matched to a gene: 6. The CDR3 protein is CASSTQGASGELFF. CDR3 DNA sequence: TGTGCCAGCAGCACACAGGGGGCGTCGGGGGAGCTGTTTTTT. The full variable domain, with the rest looked up from reference TRBV7-3 and TRBJ2-2, is GAGVSQTPSNKVTEKGKYVELRCDPISGHTALYWYRQSLGQGPEFLIYFQGTGAADDSGLPNDRFFAVRPEGSVSTLKIQRTERGDSAVYLCASSTQGASGELFFGEGSRLTVL.

This chain links TRBV2 with TRBJ2-7; D remains unclear. CDR3 length: 12 residues. Per the germline V gene, CDR1 is SNHLY and CDR2 is FYNNEI. Trimming cost V 6 bases and J 2 bases, with 8 bases left between them. The DNA of the CDR3 is TGTGCCAGCAGGGTACAGCCCTACGAGCAGTACTTC. This codes for CASRVQPYEQYF.

The chain recombines TRBV7-9 with TRBJ1-1; TRBD1 might be the D (5 bases). The length of the CDR3 is 16 residues. Trimming stripped 3 bases from V and 3 bases from J, with 17 bases between. Germline-derived CDR1 and CDR2 are SEHNR and FQNEAQ (reference sequence). The CDR3 region is CASSFHPGTGYTEAFF. The CDR3 region has the DNA TGTGCCAGCAGCTTCCACCCTGGAACAGGTTACACTGAAGCTTTCTTT.

V is TRBV2 and J is TRBJ1-4, with TRBD1 as a possible D gene (5 bases). V lost 5 bases and J lost 7, with 17 bases in between. CDR1 and CDR2 (germline): SNHLY, FYNNEI. The CDR3 is 15 amino acids. CDR3 loop: CASSSPSRAGEKLFF. CDR3 bases: TGTGCCAGCAGTTCCCCGAGCAGGGCCGGTGAAAAACTGTTTTTT.

V usage is TRBV11-3 and J usage is TRBJ1-1; TRBD1 might be the D (6 bases). The germline V and J ends were trimmed by 3 bases and 4 bases, with 18 bases remaining between them. This CDR3 has 16 amino acids. Germline V gene lookup returns CDR1 SGHNT and CDR2 YENEEA. This CDR3 is CASSFLNRAGGTEAFF. For the CDR3, the DNA is TGTGCCAGCAGCTTCCTGAACAGGGCGGGGGGCACTGAAGCTTTCTTT.

V is TRBV19 and J is TRBJ2-2; 12 positions match TRBD2. The V gene end was trimmed by 3 bases and the J gene end by 0 bases; junction bases not matched to a gene: 2. Germline V gives CDR1 LNHDA, CDR2 SQIVND (reference sequence). The CDR3 spans 17 residues. The CDR3 loop is CASSMPSGGANTGELFF. Written as DNA, the CDR3 is TGTGCCAGTAGTATGCCTAGCGGGGGGGCGAACACCGGGGAGCTGTTTTTT.

The chain is built from TRBV3-1 (or the pseudogene TRBV3-2) and TRBJ1-2; D perhaps matches TRBD1 (5 bases). Germline V gene data show CDR1 as LGHDT and CDR2 as YNNKEL (reference sequence). The CDR3 covers 16 residues. V was shortened by 5 bases and J by 5 bases, with 21 bases between the two germline ends. CDR3 residues: CASSSLGSGALYGYTF. CDR3 in DNA: TGTGCCAGCAGCTCACTAGGGAGCGGGGCCCTGTATGGCTACACCTTC.

In DNA form, the CDR3 reads TGTGCCTGGGCCTTAGGAGTGGTCGGAGCCGAGCAGTACTTC. It yields the protein CAWALGVVGAEQYF. The chain uses TRBV30 and TRBJ2-7; D not certain. Germline V lookup: CDR1 GTSNPN, CDR2 SVGIG (reference sequence). Trimming took 5 bases from V and 6 from J, leaving 20 bases between them. The CDR3 consists of 14 residues.

This clone was seen only once. The chain links TRBV5-1 to TRBJ2-5, with D possibly being TRBD1 (5 bases). CDR3 size: 15 residues. Germline lookup yields CDR1 SGHRS and CDR2 YFSETQ. Between the trimmed V and J ends, which lost 7 bases and 4 bases, there was a span of 20 bases. The CDR3 reads CASRTLQGAGETQYF. The CDR3 coding sequence is TGCGCCAGCCGAACCCTTCAGGGTGCCGGAGAGACCCAGTACTTC.

The chain joins TRBV19 to TRBJ2-7; D is possibly TRBD1 (6 bases). Germline V gene lookup returns CDR1 LNHDA and CDR2 SQIVND (reference sequence). The CDR3 has 13 residues. V dropped 6 bases and J dropped 3 bases, with 12 bases sitting between them. The DNA of the CDR3 is TGTGCCAGTAGGTCAGGACAGAACTACGAGCAGTACTTC. It yields the protein CASRSGQNYEQYF. Variable domain in full (rest from reference TRBV19 and TRBJ2-7): DGGITQSPKYLFRKEGQNVTLSCEQNLNHDAMYWYRQDPGQGLRLIYYSQIVNDFQKGDIAEGYSVSREKKESFPLTVTSAQKNPTAFYLCASRSGQNYEQYFGPGTRLTVT.

This rearrangement joins TRBV3-1 (or the pseudogene TRBV3-2) to TRBJ1-2, with 7 bases fitting TRBD1. V was clipped by 1 base and J by 8 bases; unmatched bases: 10. The germline gives CDR1 LGHDT, CDR2 YNNKEL (reference sequence). This CDR3 is built from 15 residues. The CDR3 coding sequence is TGTGCCAGCAGCCAAGTACAGGGGTCCACGGGCGGCTACACCTTC. Residues: CASSQVQGSTGGYTF.

The sample holds one count of this clone. The chain is built from TRBV4-1 and TRBJ2-2; TRBD2 matches at 14 bases. The CDR3 spans 21 residues. Germline values: CDR1 MGHRA, CDR2 YSYEKL. The V segment lost 0 bases and the J segment 5 bases; nucleotides outside the gene matches: 14. The CDR3 spells CASSQDRPPRTSGGFTGELFF. In DNA form, the CDR3 reads TGCGCCAGCAGCCAAGATAGGCCACCAAGGACTAGCGGGGGGTTTACCGGGGAGCTGTTTTTT.